The rows below give T cell receptor beta chains drawn from one sample of a study of blood T cell repertoires in COVID-19. The method was immunoSEQ multiplex PCR; TCRdb's version includes in-frame clones alone and lacks a portion of them. The table has approximately 89,000 clones, roughly 84% seen once. Sequenced: peripheral blood. These receptor sequences come from a woman between 65 and 79 years old with acute or convalescent COVID-19. The CDR3 runs from the conserved cysteine through the conserved F or W. Each record gives: D gene, J gene, CDR3 length, V gene, clone size, CDR3 protein, CDR3 DNA. A D gene is named only where the DNA matches it firmly. Expanded clones are given a class, and other clones once, few, many or no size at all.

-,TRBJ2-5,13,TRBV5-5,-,CASRLTPAETQYF,TGTGCCAGCAGACTCACCCCTGCGGAGACCCAGTACTTC
TRBD2,TRBJ2-5,15,TRBV7-2,once,CASSLDGTSEETQYF,TGTGCCAGCAGCTTAGATGGGACTAGCGAAGAGACCCAGTACTTC
TRBD1,TRBJ2-6,19,TRBV7-9,-,CASSSSRGRMGSGANVLTF,TGTGCCAGCAGCTCATCCAGGGGGCGTATGGGATCTGGGGCCAACGTCCTGACTTTC
TRBD1,TRBJ1-5,16,TRBV3-1/TRBV3-2,-,CASSQDARGGNQPQHF,TGTGCCAGCAGCCAAGATGCCAGGGGGGGCAATCAGCCCCAGCATTTT
-,TRBJ1-2,13,TRBV28,-,CASTLTVNYGYTF,TGTGCCAGCACCTTGACAGTTAACTATGGCTACACCTTC
TRBD1,TRBJ1-5,15,TRBV6-2/TRBV6-3,-,CASTPDRDSNQPQHF,TGTGCCAGCACCCCAGACAGGGACAGCAATCAGCCCCAGCATTTT
-,TRBJ2-2,14,TRBV19,-,CASSISAVTGELFF,TGTGCCAGTAGTATATCGGCGGTTACCGGGGAGCTGTTTTTT
-,TRBJ2-1,15,TRBV5-1,-,CASSPRWLQYNEQFF,TGCGCCAGCAGCCCCCGATGGCTACAGTACAATGAGCAGTTCTTC
TRBD1,TRBJ2-2,15,TRBV5-1,-,CASRTRQGDAGELFF,TGCGCCAGCAGAACTAGACAGGGGGACGCCGGGGAGCTGTTTTTT
-,TRBJ1-5,13,TRBV28,-,CASSWRDNQPQHF,TGTGCCAGCAGTTGGAGGGATAATCAGCCCCAGCATTTT
TRBD1,TRBJ1-2,14,TRBV18,-,CASSPQDRSYGYTF,TGTGCCAGCTCTCCACAGGACAGGTCTTATGGCTACACCTTC
-,TRBJ1-1,15,TRBV6-5,-,CASSPPQGRNTEAFF,TGTGCCAGCAGTCCGCCGCAGGGGCGAAACACTGAAGCTTTCTTT
-,TRBJ1-2,14,TRBV7-2,once,CASSFSRGGDGYTF,TGTGCCAGCAGCTTCTCCCGGGGGGGGGATGGCTACACCTTC
TRBD2,TRBJ2-3,17,TRBV6-2/TRBV6-3,-,CASSYSTSGSGTDTQYF,TGTGCCAGCAGTTATTCAACTAGCGGGAGCGGCACAGATACGCAGTATTTT
TRBD1,TRBJ2-3,15,TRBV27,few,CASSFQDRGRNTQYF,TGTGCCAGCAGTTTTCAGGACAGGGGGCGAAATACGCAGTATTTT
TRBD1,TRBJ1-5,14,TRBV10-1,once,CASSGQGTNQPQHF,TGCGCCAGCAGTGGACAGGGGACCAATCAGCCCCAGCATTTT
TRBD2,TRBJ2-1,17,TRBV7-2,-,CASSLAVLAGPNNEQFF,TGTGCCAGCAGCTTAGCGGTATTAGCGGGGCCTAACAATGAGCAGTTCTTC
TRBD2,TRBJ2-1,14,TRBV18,once,CASSPAQAGAEQFF,TGTGCCAGCTCCCCGGCCCAAGCGGGAGCGGAGCAGTTCTTC
TRBD1,TRBJ1-4,16,TRBV19,-,CASSKTWTGRNEKLFF,TGTGCCAGTAGCAAAACATGGACAGGGCGTAATGAAAAACTGTTTTTT
-,TRBJ2-3,14,TRBV2,-,CASTFSGVADTQYF,TGTGCCAGCACTTTTTCGGGGGTGGCAGATACGCAGTATTTT
-,TRBJ1-1,16,TRBV6-6,-,CASSPNYRTKNTEAFF,TGTGCCAGCAGTCCTAACTACAGGACCAAGAACACTGAAGCTTTCTTT
-,TRBJ2-5,13,TRBV5-4,-,CASSLKGGETQYF,TGTGCCAGCAGCTTGAAAGGGGGAGAGACCCAGTACTTC
TRBD1,TRBJ1-4,17,TRBV15,-,CATSRGQGRATNEKLFF,TGTGCCACCAGCAGGGGACAGGGCCGTGCAACTAATGAAAAACTGTTTTTT
TRBD1,TRBJ2-1,15,TRBV5-1,-,CASSPGQGIYNEQFF,TGCGCCAGCAGCCCCGGACAGGGAATATACAATGAGCAGTTCTTC
-,TRBJ1-2,14,TRBV10-3,few,CAISPLAQGYGYTF,TGTGCCATCAGTCCCCTCGCCCAGGGGTATGGCTACACCTTC
TRBD1,TRBJ1-5,15,TRBV7-9,-,CASSPGQGLNQPQHF,TGTGCCAGCAGCCCCGGACAGGGACTCAATCAGCCCCAGCATTTT